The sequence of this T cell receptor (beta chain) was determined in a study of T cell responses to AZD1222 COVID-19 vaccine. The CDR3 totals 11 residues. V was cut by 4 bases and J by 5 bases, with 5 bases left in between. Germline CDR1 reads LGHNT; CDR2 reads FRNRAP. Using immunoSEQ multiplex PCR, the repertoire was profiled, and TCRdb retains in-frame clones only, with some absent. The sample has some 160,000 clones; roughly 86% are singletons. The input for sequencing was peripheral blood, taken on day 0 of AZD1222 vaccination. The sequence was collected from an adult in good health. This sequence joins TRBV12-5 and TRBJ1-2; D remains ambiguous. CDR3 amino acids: CASGSDYGYTF. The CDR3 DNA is TGTGCTAGTGGTTCCGATTATGGCTACACCTTC.